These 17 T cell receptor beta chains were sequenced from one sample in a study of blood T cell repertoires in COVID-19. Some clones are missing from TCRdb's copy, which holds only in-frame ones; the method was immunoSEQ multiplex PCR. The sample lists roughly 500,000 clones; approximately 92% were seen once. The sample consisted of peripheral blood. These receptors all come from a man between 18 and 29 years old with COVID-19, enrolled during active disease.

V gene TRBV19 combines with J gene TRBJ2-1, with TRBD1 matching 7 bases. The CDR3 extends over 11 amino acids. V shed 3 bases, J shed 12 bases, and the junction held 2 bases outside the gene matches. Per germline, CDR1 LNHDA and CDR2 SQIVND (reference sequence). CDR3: CASSIGQVQFF. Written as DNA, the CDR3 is TGTGCCAGTAGTATTGGACAGGTGCAGTTCTTC.

The CDR3 loop reads CASTRGQTNTEAFF. CDR3 DNA: TGTGCCAGCACTAGGGGACAGACGAACACTGAAGCTTTCTTT. The rearrangement uses TRBV6-5 and TRBJ1-1; TRBD1 agrees at 7 bases. The CDR3 totals 14 residues. Losses at the gene ends were 7 bases for V and 1 base for J; bases not matched to a gene: 6. Per the germline V gene, CDR1 is MNHEY and CDR2 is SVGAGI.

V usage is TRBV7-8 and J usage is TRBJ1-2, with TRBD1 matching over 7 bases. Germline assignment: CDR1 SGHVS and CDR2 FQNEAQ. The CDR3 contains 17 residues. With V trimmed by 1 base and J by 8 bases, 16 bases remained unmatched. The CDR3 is CASSLGWRGRGTQGYTF. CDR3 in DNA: TGTGCCAGCAGCTTAGGATGGAGGGGGCGCGGGACTCAAGGCTACACCTTC.

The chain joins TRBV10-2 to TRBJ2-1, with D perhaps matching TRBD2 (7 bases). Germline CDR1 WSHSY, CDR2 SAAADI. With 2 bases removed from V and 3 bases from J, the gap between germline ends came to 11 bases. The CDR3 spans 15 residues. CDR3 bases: TGCGCCAGCAGTGAGAGTAGGGGGGGCTACAATGAGCAGTTCTTC. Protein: CASSESRGGYNEQFF.

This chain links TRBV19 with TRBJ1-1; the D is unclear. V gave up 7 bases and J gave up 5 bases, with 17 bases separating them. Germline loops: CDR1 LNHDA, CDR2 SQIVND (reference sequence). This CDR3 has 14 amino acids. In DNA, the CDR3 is TGTGCCAGTACCTCCTACGACACCAGGACTGAAGCTTTCTTT. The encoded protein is CASTSYDTRTEAFF.

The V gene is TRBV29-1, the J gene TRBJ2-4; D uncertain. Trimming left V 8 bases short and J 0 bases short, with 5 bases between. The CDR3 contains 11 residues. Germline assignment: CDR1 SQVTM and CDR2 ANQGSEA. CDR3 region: CSCQAKNIQYF. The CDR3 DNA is TGCAGCTGTCAAGCCAAAAACATTCAGTACTTC.

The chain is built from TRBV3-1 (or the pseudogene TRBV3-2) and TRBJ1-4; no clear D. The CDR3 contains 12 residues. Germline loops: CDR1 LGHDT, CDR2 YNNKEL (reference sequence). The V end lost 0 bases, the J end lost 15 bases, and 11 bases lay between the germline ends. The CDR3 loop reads CASSQETGRVFF. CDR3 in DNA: TGTGCCAGCAGCCAAGAAACGGGAAGGGTGTTTTTT.

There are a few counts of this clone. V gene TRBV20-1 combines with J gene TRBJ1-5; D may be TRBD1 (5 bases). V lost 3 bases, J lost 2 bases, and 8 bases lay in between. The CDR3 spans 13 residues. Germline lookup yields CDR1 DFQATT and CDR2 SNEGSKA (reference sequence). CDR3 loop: CSASEQGNQPQHF. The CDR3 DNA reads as TGCAGTGCTAGTGAACAGGGCAATCAGCCCCAGCATTTT.

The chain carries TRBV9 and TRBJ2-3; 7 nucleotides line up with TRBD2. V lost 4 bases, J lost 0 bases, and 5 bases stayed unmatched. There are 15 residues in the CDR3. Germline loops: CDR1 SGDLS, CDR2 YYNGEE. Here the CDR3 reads CASSWEGASTDTQYF. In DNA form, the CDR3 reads TGTGCCAGCAGCTGGGAGGGCGCAAGCACAGATACGCAGTATTTT. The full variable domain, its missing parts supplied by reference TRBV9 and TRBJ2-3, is DSGVTQTPKHLITATGQRVTLRCSPRSGDLSVYWYQQSLDQGLQFLIQYYNGEERAKGNILERFSAQQFPDLHSELNLSSLELGDSALYFCASSWEGASTDTQYFGPGTRLTVL.

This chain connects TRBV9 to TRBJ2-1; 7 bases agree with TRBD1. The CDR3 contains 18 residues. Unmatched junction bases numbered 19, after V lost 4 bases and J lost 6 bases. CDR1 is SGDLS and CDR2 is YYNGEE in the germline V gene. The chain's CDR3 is CASSHKQGLYSFGNEQFF. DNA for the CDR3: TGTGCCAGCAGCCACAAACAGGGGTTATATTCTTTTGGCAATGAGCAGTTCTTC.

The CDR3 bases are TGTGCCAGCAGTTGGGGGGGCACTGAAGCTTTCTTT. This sequence encodes CASSWGGTEAFF. V gene TRBV6-6 combines with J gene TRBJ1-1, with D perhaps matching TRBD1 (5 bases). The V end was cut by 4 bases, the J end by 4 bases, with 7 bases between. The CDR3 has 12 residues. CDR1 and CDR2 (germline): MNHNY, SVGAGI (reference sequence).

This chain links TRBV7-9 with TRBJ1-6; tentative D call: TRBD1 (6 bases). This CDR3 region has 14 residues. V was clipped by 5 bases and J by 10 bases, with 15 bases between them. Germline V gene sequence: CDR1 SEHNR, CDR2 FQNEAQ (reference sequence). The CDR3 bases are TGTGCCAGCAGCCGGACAGTCGATAGGTCACCCCTCCACTTT. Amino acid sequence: CASSRTVDRSPLHF.

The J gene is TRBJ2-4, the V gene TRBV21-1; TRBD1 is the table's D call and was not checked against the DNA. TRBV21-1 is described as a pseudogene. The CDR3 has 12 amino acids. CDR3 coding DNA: TGTGCCACTCACAGGGGTGGTAACATTCAGTACTTC. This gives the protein CATHRGGNIQYF.

The CDR3: CASSDMTGGNGYTF. The CDR3 DNA is TGTGCCAGCAGTGACATGACAGGGGGGAATGGCTACACCTTC. The rearrangement links TRBV25-1 to TRBJ1-2, with TRBD1 identical over 9 bases. Trimming cost V 3 bases and J 6 bases; bases outside gene matches: 5. This CDR3 contains 14 residues. Germline V lookup: CDR1 MGHDK, CDR2 SYGVNS.

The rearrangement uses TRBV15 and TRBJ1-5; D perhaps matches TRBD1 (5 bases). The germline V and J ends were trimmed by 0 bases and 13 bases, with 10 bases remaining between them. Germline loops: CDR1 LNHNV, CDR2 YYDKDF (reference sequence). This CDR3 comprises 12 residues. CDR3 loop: CATSRDWGLQHF. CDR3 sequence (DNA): TGTGCCACCAGCAGAGATTGGGGCCTTCAGCATTTT.

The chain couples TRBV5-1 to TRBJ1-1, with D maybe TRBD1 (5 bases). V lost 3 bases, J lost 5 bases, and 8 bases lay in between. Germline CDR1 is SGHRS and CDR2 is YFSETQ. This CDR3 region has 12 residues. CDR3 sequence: CASSSGDTEAFF. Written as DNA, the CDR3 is TGCGCCAGCAGCTCGGGGGATACTGAAGCTTTCTTT.

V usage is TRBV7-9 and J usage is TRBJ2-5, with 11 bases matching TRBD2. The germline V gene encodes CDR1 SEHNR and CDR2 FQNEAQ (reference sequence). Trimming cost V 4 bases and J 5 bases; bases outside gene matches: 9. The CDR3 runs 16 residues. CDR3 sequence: CASSYRIAGGLETQYF. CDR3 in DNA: TGTGCCAGCAGCTACCGCATAGCGGGGGGGCTTGAGACCCAGTACTTC.